This passage covers 25 T cell receptor beta chains from one sample sequenced in a study of vaccination and CD4 T cells after COVID-19. These receptors have no identified antigens. Treatment defined: approximately 9-day PBMC culture with coronavirus spike peptide pools or control peptides (ViraFEST assay). With the Oncomine TCR Beta short-read assay, DNA from cultured CD4+ T cells was sequenced. TCRdb ran MiXCR on the PCR reads and lists one entry per CDR3 protein. The sample consists of roughly 20,000 distinct CDR3 sequences, around two fifths of them appearing once. The sequencing here drew on CD4+ T cells from blood, cultured in vitro, taken after SARS-CoV-2 vaccination. The receptors stem from a human donor who had recovered from COVID-19.

This rearrangement joins TRBV7-2 to TRBJ1-6, with TRBD1 matching over 7 bases. The CDR3 is 14 amino acids. J gave up 6 bases and V 7 bases, and 6 bases lay outside the gene matches. Germline CDR1 and CDR2: SGHTA and FQGNSA. The CDR3 DNA is TGTGCCAGCAACACTGGGACAGCTAATTCACCCCTCCACTTT. This gives the protein CASNTGTANSPLHF.

CDR3 sequence: CASSLDDYEQYF. The CDR3, as DNA: TGTGCCAGCAGCTTAGACGACTACGAGCAGTACTTC. This chain connects TRBV7-2 to TRBJ2-7; D unresolved. V shed 1 base and J shed 3 bases, with 4 bases lying between them. Looked up from germline, CDR1 is SGHTA and CDR2 is FQGNSA. The CDR3 spans 12 residues.

The DNA of the CDR3 is TGTGCCAGCAGTCGACAGGGGATGTTTACCCGAAGCAATCAGCCCCAGCATTTT. Translating gives CASSRQGMFTRSNQPQHF. The chain couples TRBV28 to TRBJ1-5, with TRBD1 matching over 8 bases. Germline assignment: CDR1 MDHEN and CDR2 SYDVKM. The CDR3 sequence is 18 residues long. With 5 bases clipped from V and 1 base from J, the junction kept 13 bases outside the gene matches.

This clonotype turned up a few times. This rearrangement joins TRBV19 to TRBJ1-6; TRBD1 matches at 9 bases. Trimming removed 6 bases from V and 4 bases from J; junction bases left unmatched: 4. This CDR3 has 15 amino acids. Per the germline V gene, CDR1 is LNHDA and CDR2 is SQIVND (reference sequence). CDR3 sequence: CASRQGARYNSPLHF. CDR3 sequence (DNA): TGTGCCAGTAGACAGGGGGCGCGATATAATTCACCCCTCCACTTT.

The rearrangement uses TRBV7-8 and TRBJ1-2; unclear D gene. V shed 3 bases and J shed 4 bases, with 18 bases lying between them. CDR3 length equals 16 residues. Per the germline V gene, CDR1 is SGHVS and CDR2 is FQNEAQ. CDR3 sequence: CASSFRVPRLGYGYTF. The CDR3 DNA reads TGTGCCAGCAGCTTTCGAGTGCCTAGGTTAGGCTATGGCTACACCTTC.

This rearrangement joins TRBV7-9 to TRBJ2-1; 8 nucleotides line up with TRBD1. J was trimmed by 2 bases and V by 5 bases; bases with no gene match: 5. The CDR3 has 15 residues. Germline V lookup: CDR1 SEHNR, CDR2 FQNEAQ (reference sequence). The CDR3 bases are TGTGCCAGCAGCCACGACAGGGGTCCCTACAATGAGCAGTTCTTC. As protein: CASSHDRGPYNEQFF.

This rearrangement joins TRBV20-1 to TRBJ2-3, with 8 positions matching TRBD2. Germline lookup yields CDR1 DFQATT and CDR2 SNEGSKA (reference sequence). The length of the CDR3 is 18 residues. The ends lost 4 bases at V and 0 bases at J; junction bases unmatched: 15. The DNA for the CDR3 is TGCAGTGCTACTGATCTGCGGGAGGCCGGACGCAGCACAGATACGCAGTATTTT. Its protein product is CSATDLREAGRSTDTQYF.

This chain links TRBV28 with TRBJ1-1; TRBD1 might be the D (6 bases). CDR1 is MDHEN, CDR2 SYDVKM, per germline. With 11 bases removed from V and 4 bases from J, the gap between germline ends came to 17 bases. This CDR3 is built from 13 residues. As DNA, the CDR3 is TGTGCCGGGGGGGACACCCCGGGCACTGAAGCTTTCTTT. Protein: CAGGDTPGTEAFF.

The chain links TRBV11-3 to TRBJ2-5; 10 bases agree with TRBD1. In germline, CDR1 is SGHNT, CDR2 YENEEA. The CDR3 contains 16 residues. Trimming at V came to 5 bases and at J to 2 bases, leaving 8 bases not matched to a gene. In DNA form, the CDR3 reads TGTGCCAGCAGCCCGGGACAGGGGTTCTTTCAAGAGACCCAGTACTTC. Encoded protein: CASSPGQGFFQETQYF.

V usage is TRBV27 and J usage is TRBJ2-1; TRBD2 aligns across 11 bases. CDR3 length: 15 amino acids. Trimming took 3 bases from V and 15 from J; bases not matched to a gene: 13. Germline loops: CDR1 MNHEY, CDR2 SMNVEV (reference sequence). The chain's CDR3 is CASSFAAMGLAVRFF. The CDR3 DNA reads TGTGCCAGCAGTTTTGCAGCAATGGGACTAGCGGTCCGGTTCTTC.

CDR3: CSARLDRVRGYTF. CDR3 nucleotide sequence: TGCAGTGCTAGGCTGGACAGGGTTCGCGGCTACACCTTC. The chain employs TRBV20-1 and TRBJ1-2, with 8 bases identical to TRBD1. Germline CDR1 and CDR2: DFQATT and SNEGSKA (reference sequence). Trimming cost V 3 bases and J 8 bases; bases outside gene matches: 8. CDR3 length: 13 residues.

The chain combines TRBV9 with TRBJ2-3; 9 nucleotides agree with TRBD1. Trimming removed 3 bases from V and 2 bases from J; junction bases left unmatched: 7. This CDR3 has 16 amino acids. CDR1 is SGDLS and CDR2 is YYNGEE in the germline V gene. The CDR3 bases are TGTGCCAGCAGCGCCCCACAGGGGGCGTTCACAGATACGCAGTATTTT. The encoded protein is CASSAPQGAFTDTQYF.

The V gene is TRBV27, the J gene TRBJ1-2; D is ambiguous. The V end was cut by 2 bases, the J end by 5 bases, with 6 bases between. Germline V gene sequence: CDR1 MNHEY, CDR2 SMNVEV (reference sequence). The CDR3 consists of 12 residues. This chain's CDR3 is CASSLRGYGYTF. The CDR3 DNA reads TGTGCCAGCAGTTTACGGGGATATGGCTACACCTTC.

The rearrangement links TRBV20-1 to TRBJ2-2; D is perhaps TRBD2 (5 bases). This CDR3 region has 14 residues. V gave up 5 bases and J gave up 5 bases, with 15 bases separating them. CDR1 and CDR2 (germline): DFQATT, SNEGSKA (reference sequence). DNA of the CDR3: TGCAGTGCTCACAAACTAGGTTTAACCGGGGAGCTGTTTTTT. Translated, it gives CSAHKLGLTGELFF.

The chain links TRBV19 to TRBJ2-7; 9 bases are a match to TRBD1. Germline V CDR1 and CDR2: LNHDA, SQIVND (reference sequence). The CDR3 is 16 residues long. The V and J ends lost 1 base and 5 bases, in that order; junction bases with no gene match: 9. The CDR3 loop is CASSIAGGTGFNEQYF. The CDR3 DNA follows: TGTGCCAGTAGTATAGCTGGCGGGACAGGGTTCAACGAGCAGTACTTC.

This clonotype was detected a few times. CDR3 protein: CASSASGAPGQPQHF. The CDR3 DNA reads TGTGCCAGTAGTGCCTCAGGCGCCCCTGGCCAGCCCCAGCATTTT. The J gene is TRBJ1-5, the V gene TRBV19; D call uncertain. Per the germline V gene, CDR1 is LNHDA and CDR2 is SQIVND (reference sequence). The V and J ends lost 5 bases and 7 bases respectively, with 18 bases between them. There are 15 residues in the CDR3.

The chain combines TRBV10-3 with TRBJ1-1; D is unresolved. The CDR3 extends over 16 amino acids. CDR1 ENHRY and CDR2 SYGVKD come from the germline V gene. V was shortened by 0 bases and J by 0 bases, with 11 bases between the two germline ends. The CDR3 is CAISESGPGMNTEAFF. As DNA, the CDR3 is TGTGCCATCAGTGAGTCAGGACCTGGCATGAACACTGAAGCTTTCTTT.

This clonotype turned up a few times. The rearrangement links TRBV27 to TRBJ1-5; 8 nucleotides align to TRBD1. The CDR3 runs to 17 residues. Per the germline V gene, CDR1 is MNHEY and CDR2 is SMNVEV (reference sequence). J was trimmed by 6 bases and V by 5 bases; bases with no gene match: 15. CDR3 bases: TGTGCCAGCAGTGCCTGGACAGGGATGGGTTTGAGTCAGCCCCAGCATTTT. It translates to CASSAWTGMGLSQPQHF.

In this sample, this clonotype turned up a few times. V gene TRBV6-2 or TRBV6-3 combines with J gene TRBJ1-1, with D possibly matching TRBD1 (5 bases). With 6 bases removed from V and 4 bases from J, the gap between germline ends came to 21 bases. Per germline, CDR1 MNHEY and CDR2 SVGEGT. The CDR3 extends over 16 amino acids. Here the CDR3 reads CASRKGPGLAGTEAFF. The CDR3 nucleotides read TGTGCCAGCAGGAAGGGACCCGGACTTGCGGGCACTGAAGCTTTCTTT.

The genes are TRBV7-9 and TRBJ2-6; D gene ambiguous. CDR1 is SEHNR, CDR2 FQNEAQ, per germline (reference sequence). The V and J ends lost 4 bases and 0 bases respectively, with 7 bases between them. The length of the CDR3 is 15 residues. The CDR3 region has the DNA TGTGCCAGCAGCTCCCGTAGCTCTGGGGCCAACGTCCTGACTTTC. As protein: CASSSRSSGANVLTF.

This chain joins TRBV29-1 and TRBJ2-2, with D tentatively TRBD2 (7 bases). Looked up from germline, CDR1 is SQVTM and CDR2 is ANQGSEA. This CDR3 comprises 14 residues. V lost 4 bases, J lost 4 bases, and 13 bases lay in between. CDR3: CSVGGGRGTGELFF. DNA of the CDR3: TGCAGCGTTGGCGGGGGCCGGGGCACCGGGGAGCTGTTTTTT.

V and J are TRBV19 and TRBJ2-7; D is possibly TRBD2 (5 bases). The CDR3 loop spans 14 amino acids. CDR1 is LNHDA, CDR2 SQIVND, per germline (reference sequence). V was shortened by 3 bases and J by 7 bases, with 16 bases between the two germline ends. The CDR3 nucleotides are TGTGCCAGTAGTATCAATGCCGGGGAAGAGGAGCAGTACTTC. The encoded protein is CASSINAGEEEQYF.

The V gene is TRBV7-8, the J gene TRBJ2-5; 7 bases line up with TRBD2. Trimming cost V 5 bases and J 5 bases; bases outside gene matches: 2. This CDR3 contains 12 residues. The germline V gene encodes CDR1 SGHVS and CDR2 FQNEAQ. The CDR3 reads CASSTGGETQYF. The CDR3 DNA follows: TGTGCCAGCAGCACCGGGGGGGAGACCCAGTACTTC.

This clonotype was detected a few times. CDR3 protein: CASSLDKGHYGYTF. The CDR3 DNA follows: TGTGCCAGCAGCTTAGACAAGGGGCACTATGGCTACACCTTC. The chain couples TRBV7-2 to TRBJ1-2; the D gene is possibly TRBD1 (5 bases). This CDR3 has 14 residues. Germline CDR1 SGHTA, CDR2 FQGNSA. The V end lost 1 base, the J end lost 3 bases, and 9 bases lay between the germline ends.

This clonotype has just a few counts. The chain uses TRBV20-1 and TRBJ2-7; D may match TRBD1 or TRBD2 (5 bases each). Trimming took off 0 bases at V and 0 bases at J, with 15 bases between the two ends. Germline V gives CDR1 DFQATT, CDR2 SNEGSKA (reference sequence). This CDR3 has 16 amino acids. CDR3 in amino acids: CSAREGPWGSSYEQYF. The CDR3 region has the DNA TGCAGTGCTAGAGAAGGGCCTTGGGGGAGCTCCTACGAGCAGTACTTC.